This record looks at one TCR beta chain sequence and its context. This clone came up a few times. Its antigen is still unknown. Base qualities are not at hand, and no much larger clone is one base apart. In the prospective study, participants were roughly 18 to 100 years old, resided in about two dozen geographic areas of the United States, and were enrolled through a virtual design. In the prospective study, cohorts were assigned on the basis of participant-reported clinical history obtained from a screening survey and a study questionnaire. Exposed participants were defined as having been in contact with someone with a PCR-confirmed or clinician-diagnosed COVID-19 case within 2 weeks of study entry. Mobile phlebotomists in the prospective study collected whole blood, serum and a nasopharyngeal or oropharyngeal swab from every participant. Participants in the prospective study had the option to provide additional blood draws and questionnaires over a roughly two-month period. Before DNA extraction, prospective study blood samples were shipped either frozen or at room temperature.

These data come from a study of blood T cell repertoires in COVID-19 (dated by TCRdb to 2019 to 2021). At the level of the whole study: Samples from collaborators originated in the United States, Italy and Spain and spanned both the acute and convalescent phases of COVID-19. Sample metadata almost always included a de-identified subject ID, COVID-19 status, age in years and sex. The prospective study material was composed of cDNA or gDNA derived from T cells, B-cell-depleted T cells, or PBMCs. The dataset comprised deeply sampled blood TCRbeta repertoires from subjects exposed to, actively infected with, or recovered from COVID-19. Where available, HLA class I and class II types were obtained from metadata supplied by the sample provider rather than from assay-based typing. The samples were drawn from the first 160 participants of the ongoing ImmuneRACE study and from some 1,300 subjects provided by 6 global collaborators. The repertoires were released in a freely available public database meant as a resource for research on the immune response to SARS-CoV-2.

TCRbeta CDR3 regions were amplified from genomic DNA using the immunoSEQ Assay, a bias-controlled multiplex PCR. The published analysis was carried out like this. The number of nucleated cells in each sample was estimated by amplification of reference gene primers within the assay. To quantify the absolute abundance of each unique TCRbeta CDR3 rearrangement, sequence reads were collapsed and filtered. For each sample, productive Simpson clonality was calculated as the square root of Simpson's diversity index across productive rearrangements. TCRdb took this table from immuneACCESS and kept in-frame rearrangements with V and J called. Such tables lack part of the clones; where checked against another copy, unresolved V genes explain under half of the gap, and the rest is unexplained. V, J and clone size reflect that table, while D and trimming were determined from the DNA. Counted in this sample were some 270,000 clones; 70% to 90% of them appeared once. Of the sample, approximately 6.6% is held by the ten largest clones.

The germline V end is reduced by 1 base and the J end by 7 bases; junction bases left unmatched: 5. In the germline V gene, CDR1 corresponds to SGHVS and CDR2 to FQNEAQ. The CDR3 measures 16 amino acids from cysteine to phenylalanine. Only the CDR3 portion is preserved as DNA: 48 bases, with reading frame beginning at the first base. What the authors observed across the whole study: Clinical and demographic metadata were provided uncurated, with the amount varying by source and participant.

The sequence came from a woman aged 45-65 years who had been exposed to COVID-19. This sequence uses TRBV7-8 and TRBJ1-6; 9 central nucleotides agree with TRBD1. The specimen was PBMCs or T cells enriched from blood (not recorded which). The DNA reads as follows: TGTGCCAGCAGCTTAGGACAGGGGGTCAGGAATTCACCCCTCCACTTT. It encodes CASSLGQGVRNSPLHF.